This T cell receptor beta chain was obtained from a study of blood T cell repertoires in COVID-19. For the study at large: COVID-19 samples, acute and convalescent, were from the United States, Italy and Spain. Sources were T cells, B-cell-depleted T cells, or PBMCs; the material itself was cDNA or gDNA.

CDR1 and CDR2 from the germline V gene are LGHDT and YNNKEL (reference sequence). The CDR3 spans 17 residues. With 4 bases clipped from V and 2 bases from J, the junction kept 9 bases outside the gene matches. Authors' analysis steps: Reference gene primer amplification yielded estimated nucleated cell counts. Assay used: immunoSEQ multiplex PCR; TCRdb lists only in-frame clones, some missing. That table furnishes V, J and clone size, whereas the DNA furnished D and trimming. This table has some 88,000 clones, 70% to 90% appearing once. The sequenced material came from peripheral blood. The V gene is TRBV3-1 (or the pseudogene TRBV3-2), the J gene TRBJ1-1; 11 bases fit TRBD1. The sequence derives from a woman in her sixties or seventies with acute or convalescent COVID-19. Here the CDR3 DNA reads TGTGCCAGCAGCCCTCCGGGACAGGGGGACGGAAACACTGAAGCTTTCTTT. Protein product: CASSPPGQGDGNTEAFF.